A selection of T cell receptor beta chains follows, all from one sample in a study of OX40 agonist ivuxolimab in advanced cancers. The protocol was immunoSEQ multiplex PCR, while the TCRdb copy is restricted to in-frame clones and leaves out a portion. The sample contains tens of thousands of clones, 88% of which appear only once. This material consisted of CD4+ or CD8+ T cells sorted from blood, taken in a trial of the OX40 agonist ivuxolimab. The receptors come from an adult with an advanced solid tumor such as melanoma, head and neck, liver or kidney cancer. CDR3s include the opening cysteine and the closing phenylalanine or tryptophan. Each record gives: V gene, J gene, D gene, clone size, CDR3 protein, CDR3 DNA. The D gene is left open where the match is weak. Not all rows give a size; the values are once, few, many and, for expanded clones, a class.

>TRBV28|TRBJ2-7|-|-
CASSGPSDQPYEQYF
TGTGCCAGCAGTGGCCCCTCGGACCAACCCTACGAGCAGTACTTC
>TRBV16|TRBJ1-5|TRBD1|-
CASSHLGQGNQPQHF
TGTGCCAGCAGCCATCTAGGACAGGGTAATCAGCCCCAGCATTTT
>TRBV28|TRBJ2-1|TRBD2|few
CASSLLGASGTYNEQFF
TGTGCCAGCAGTCTACTTGGGGCTAGCGGGACCTACAATGAGCAGTTCTTC
>TRBV7-6|TRBJ2-1|-|-
CASSDPGPTSSYNEQFF
TGTGCCAGCAGCGATCCGGGACCCACCAGCTCCTACAATGAGCAGTTCTTC
>TRBV4-1|TRBJ2-7|TRBD2|-
CASSRGTSDEQYF
TGCGCCAGCAGCCGAGGAACTAGCGACGAGCAGTACTTC
>TRBV21-1|TRBJ2-4|-|-
CASIPGQAAKNIQYF
TGTGCCAGCATTCCGGGACAGGCAGCCAAAAACATTCAGTACTTC
>TRBV7-2|TRBJ2-5|TRBD1|-
CASSITGVEETQYF
TGTGCCAGCAGCATTACAGGGGTGGAAGAGACCCAGTACTTC
>TRBV16|TRBJ2-1|TRBD2|-
CASSQSTSGGPYNEQFF
TGTGCCAGCAGCCAATCGACTAGCGGGGGGCCCTACAATGAGCAGTTCTTC
>TRBV7-2|TRBJ1-2|-|-
CAGSLGQNYGYTF
TGTGCCGGCAGCCTAGGCCAAAACTATGGCTACACCTTC
>TRBV19|TRBJ2-2|-|-
CASSMGNTGELFF
TGTGCCAGTAGTATGGGTAATACCGGGGAGCTGTTTTTT
>TRBV7-9|TRBJ1-5|-|-
CASSFAAGQPQHF
TGTGCCAGCAGCTTCGCCGCTGGTCAGCCCCAGCATTTT
>TRBV5-1|TRBJ2-1|-|medium-sized
CASSLFGENLWDEQFF
TGCGCCAGCAGCTTGTTTGGGGAGAATTTGTGGGATGAGCAGTTCTTC
>TRBV9|TRBJ1-1|-|-
CASSVVYPGPNTEAFF
TGTGCCAGCAGCGTAGTTTACCCAGGGCCGAACACTGAAGCTTTCTTT
>TRBV7-9|TRBJ2-2|-|-
CASSPFTGELFF
TGTGCCAGCAGCCCATTCACCGGGGAGCTGTTTTTT
>TRBV4-1|TRBJ1-1|-|-
CASSQGKGLNTEAFF
TGCGCCAGCAGCCAAGGGAAGGGGCTGAACACTGAAGCTTTCTTT
>TRBV27|TRBJ2-6|-|once
CASSLFSGANVLTF
TGTGCCAGCAGCCTTTTCTCCGGGGCCAACGTCCTGACTTTC
>TRBV5-4|TRBJ2-7|TRBD1|-
CASSLWTGSEQYF
TGTGCCAGCAGCTTGTGGACAGGGAGTGAGCAGTACTTC
>TRBV28|TRBJ1-4|TRBD1|-
CASSLWTGPNEKLFF
TGTGCCAGCAGTTTATGGACAGGGCCTAATGAAAAACTGTTTTTT
>TRBV5-4|TRBJ2-7|-|-
CASSPREAYEQYF
TGTGCCAGCAGCCCGAGGGAAGCCTACGAGCAGTACTTC
>TRBV15|TRBJ2-1|TRBD2|-
CATSTFDGTSGPSSYNEQFF
TGTGCCACCAGCACGTTCGACGGGACTAGCGGCCCGAGCTCCTACAATGAGCAGTTCTTC
>TRBV11-2|TRBJ1-2|-|-
CASSFASGYGYTF
TGTGCCAGCAGTTTCGCGTCGGGATATGGCTACACCTTC
>TRBV14|TRBJ2-1|TRBD2|once
CASSLGLVGTEQFF
TGTGCCAGCAGCCTAGGACTAGTCGGTACTGAGCAGTTCTTC
>TRBV4-1|TRBJ2-7|TRBD1|-
CASSQDGVRGPGEQYF
TGCGCCAGCAGCCAAGACGGCGTCAGGGGGCCGGGGGAGCAGTACTTC
>TRBV6-6|TRBJ2-2|TRBD1|-
CASSHRGPTGELFF
TGTGCCAGCAGTCACAGGGGGCCAACCGGGGAGCTGTTTTTT
>TRBV2|TRBJ1-2|-|-
CASSEYRNTF
TGTGCCAGCAGTGAATACAGGAACACCTTC
>TRBV2|TRBJ2-5|TRBD2|once
CATSQTSPWETQYF
TGTGCCACCTCACAGACTAGCCCCTGGGAGACCCAGTACTTC
>TRBV6-6|TRBJ2-7|TRBD2|-
CASEGAGGDEQYF
TGTGCCAGCGAGGGCGCGGGAGGTGACGAGCAGTACTTC
>TRBV29-1|TRBJ2-7|-|-
CSVLTATYEQYF
TGCAGCGTATTGACAGCTACGTACGAGCAGTACTTC
>TRBV15|TRBJ1-1|TRBD1|-
CATSGGDRAFIEAFF
TGTGCCACCAGTGGAGGCGACAGGGCGTTTATTGAAGCTTTCTTT
>TRBV28|TRBJ2-7|TRBD2|-
CASSLWMGLASPGSYEQYF
TGTGCCAGCAGTTTATGGATGGGACTAGCGTCGCCAGGATCCTACGAGCAGTACTTC
>TRBV28|TRBJ2-5|-|medium-sized
CASSQGTDTETQYF
TGTGCCAGCAGTCAAGGGACGGATACAGAGACCCAGTACTTC
>TRBV28|TRBJ1-5|-|large
CASSLRVGQPQHF
TGTGCCAGCAGTTTGAGGGTAGGCCAGCCCCAGCATTTT
>TRBV27|TRBJ2-1|TRBD1|-
CASRSITGGPFNEQFF
TGTGCCAGCAGGTCGATTACAGGGGGCCCTTTTAATGAGCAGTTCTTC
>TRBV2|TRBJ2-7|-|once
CASSDIYEQYF
TGTGCCAGCAGTGACATATACGAGCAGTACTTC
>TRBV14|TRBJ2-1|TRBD2|-
CASSQWTSGIENEQFF
TGTGCCAGCAGCCAATGGACTAGCGGGATCGAGAATGAGCAGTTCTTC
>TRBV27|TRBJ1-6|TRBD1|-
CASSWDSNSPLHF
TGTGCCAGCAGTTGGGACAGCAATTCACCCCTCCACTTT
>TRBV7-8|TRBJ1-3|-|-
CASSLGGSAGNTIYF
TGTGCCAGCAGCTTAGGGGGTTCCGCTGGAAACACCATATATTTT
>TRBV7-2|TRBJ2-1|-|-
CASSLSGSGNEQFF
TGTGCCAGCAGCTTGAGCGGTAGCGGAAATGAGCAGTTCTTC
>TRBV27|TRBJ2-3|-|-
CASSLSGVGDTQYF
TGTGCCAGCAGTTTATCTGGGGTGGGAGATACGCAGTATTTT
>TRBV6-4|TRBJ1-2|-|-
CASSPTSYGYTF
TGTGCCAGCAGTCCCACTTCGTATGGCTACACCTTC
>TRBV9|TRBJ2-1|TRBD1|-
CASSGPGTDNEQFF
TGTGCCAGCAGCGGCCCTGGGACAGACAATGAGCAGTTCTTC
>TRBV27|TRBJ1-5|-|-
CASSFLGPGENQPQHF
TGTGCCAGCAGTTTTCTGGGGCCAGGTGAGAATCAGCCCCAGCATTTT
>TRBV19|TRBJ1-1|TRBD1|-
CASSISGGVGTEAFF
TGTGCCAGTAGTATATCAGGGGGCGTCGGCACTGAAGCTTTCTTT
>TRBV28|TRBJ2-7|-|-
CASSLVELQPGANGLGSEQYF
TGTGCCAGCAGTTTGGTCGAACTGCAACCGGGGGCTAATGGGCTTGGGAGCGAGCAGTACTTC
>TRBV25-1|TRBJ1-5|-|-
CASSEPRRGSSNQPQHF
TGTGCCAGCAGTGAACCTCGAAGGGGCTCGAGCAATCAGCCCCAGCATTTT
>TRBV27|TRBJ2-3|-|-
CASSFEGRMDTQYF
TGTGCCAGCAGTTTTGAGGGCCGAATGGATACGCAGTATTTT
>TRBV10-2|TRBJ2-1|-|-
CASSEVGELFNEQFF
TGCGCCAGCAGTGAAGTTGGAGAACTTTTCAATGAGCAGTTCTTC
>TRBV29-1|TRBJ1-2|TRBD1|-
CSVGQAIGYGYTF
TGCAGCGTAGGACAGGCAATTGGCTATGGCTACACCTTC
>TRBV2|TRBJ1-1|-|-
CASSDHGMNTEAFF
TGTGCCAGCAGTGACCATGGTATGAACACTGAAGCTTTCTTT
>TRBV4-1|TRBJ2-3|-|-
CASSQVGAITDTQYF
TGCGCCAGCAGCCAAGTAGGGGCAATCACAGATACGCAGTATTTT
>TRBV10-3|TRBJ1-2|-|-
CAISDKVGGLLDYGYTF
TGTGCCATCAGTGACAAGGTCGGGGGGCTATTGGACTATGGCTACACCTTC
>TRBV6-5|TRBJ2-7|TRBD2|-
CASSRLAYNYEQYF
TGTGCCAGCAGTCGACTAGCGTATAACTACGAGCAGTACTTC